These 27 T cell receptor beta chains share one sample of origin, sequenced in a study of blood T cell repertoires in COVID-19 (dated by TCRdb to 2020 to 2021). Preparation of the library involved the immunoSEQ multiplex PCR assay. TCRdb holds this immuneACCESS table with in-frame rearrangements only. Some clones are missing; in checked studies, unresolved V genes explain under half, and the rest has no known cause. The sample table records fewer than 70,000 clones; roughly nine tenths of these occur just once. More than 2.5% of the sample belongs to the ten largest clones. The sequenced material came from peripheral blood. The source of these receptors is a man aged 50-60 years with acute or convalescent COVID-19.

This chain joins TRBV18 and TRBJ1-1; 9 bases are shared with TRBD1. Germline trimming cut 2 bases from V and 6 bases from J; bases unmatched to any gene: 16. The CDR3 runs 18 residues. CDR1 and CDR2 from the germline V gene are KGHSH and LQKENI. CDR3 in amino acids: CASSPIPGQGAGRAEAFF. In DNA form, the CDR3 reads TGTGCCAGCTCACCAATACCGGGACAGGGCGCGGGAAGGGCTGAAGCTTTCTTT.

In its sample, this clone was seen once. The gene calls are TRBV5-8 and TRBJ2-5; a weak D match, TRBD2 (6 bases). The V end lost 2 bases, the J end lost 3 bases, and 8 bases lay between the germline ends. Germline V gene sequence: CDR1 SGHTS, CDR2 YDEGEE. This CDR3 comprises 13 residues. CDR3 loop: CASSFGGEETQYF. In nucleotides, the CDR3 is TGTGCCAGCAGCTTCGGAGGGGAAGAGACCCAGTACTTC.

The chain recombines TRBV24-1 with TRBJ1-1; D remains ambiguous. CDR3 length: 14 amino acids. Germline loops: CDR1 KGHDR, CDR2 SFDVKD. V was pared by 3 bases and J by 6 bases, with 13 bases between. The DNA for the CDR3 is TGTGCCACCAGTGATCCATCAGTCGCCCCTGAAGCTTTCTTT. Residues: CATSDPSVAPEAFF.

This clone was observed once. The chain employs TRBV27 and TRBJ1-5; TRBD1 aligns across 9 bases. The CDR3 covers 17 residues. Germline lookup yields CDR1 MNHEY and CDR2 SMNVEV (reference sequence). V trimming: 5 bases; J trimming: 2 bases; junction bases outside the gene matches: 10. The CDR3 here is CASSLTTGGEGNQPQHF. The CDR3 DNA follows: TGTGCCAGCAGTCTTACCACAGGGGGCGAAGGCAATCAGCCCCAGCATTTT.

The chain couples TRBV3-1 (or the pseudogene TRBV3-2) to TRBJ1-4; 8 bases align to TRBD1. CDR3 length: 15 residues. The ends lost 4 bases at V and 3 bases at J; junction bases unmatched: 4. The germline V gene encodes CDR1 LGHDT and CDR2 YNNKEL (reference sequence). The CDR3 region has the DNA TGTGCCAGCAGCCCGCAGACAGGGGCTAATGAAAAACTGTTTTTT. Amino acids: CASSPQTGANEKLFF.

The chain combines TRBV9 with TRBJ1-4, with TRBD1 identical over 7 bases. CDR1 and CDR2 (germline): SGDLS, YYNGEE. The CDR3 covers 15 residues. V was clipped by 0 bases and J by 8 bases; unmatched bases: 7. The DNA for the CDR3 is TGTGCCAGCAGCGTAGACAGGGGCGTAAGCGAAAAACTGTTTTTT. It translates to CASSVDRGVSEKLFF.

This chain connects TRBV18 to TRBJ2-5, with 9 bases aligning to TRBD1. The germline gives CDR1 KGHSH, CDR2 LQKENI. CDR3 size: 13 residues. The V gene end was trimmed by 6 bases and the J gene end by 5 bases; junction bases not matched to a gene: 4. The CDR3 region is CASSPGQGETQYF. CDR3 DNA sequence: TGTGCCAGCTCTCCTGGACAGGGGGAGACCCAGTACTTC.

This clone was observed a handful of times. The chain employs TRBV3-1 (or the pseudogene TRBV3-2) and TRBJ2-1, with no clear D. V gave up 0 bases and J gave up 0 bases, with 9 bases separating them. This CDR3 contains 16 residues. Germline V gene data show CDR1 as LGHDT and CDR2 as YNNKEL (reference sequence). CDR3 DNA: TGTGCCAGCAGCCAAGATTGCCATAGCTCCTACAATGAGCAGTTCTTC. This translates into CASSQDCHSSYNEQFF.

The rearrangement links TRBV9 to TRBJ2-1, with 8 bases identical to TRBD2. In germline, CDR1 is SGDLS, CDR2 YYNGEE. V shed 4 bases and J 0 bases; nucleotides not matched to a gene: 3. CDR3 size: 15 residues. This CDR3 reads CASSPGGSSYNEQFF. In nucleotides, the CDR3 is TGTGCCAGCAGCCCGGGGGGGAGCTCCTACAATGAGCAGTTCTTC.

This chain connects TRBV28 to TRBJ2-5; TRBD1 aligns across 7 bases. From germline, CDR1 is MDHEN and CDR2 SYDVKM. Trimming removed 6 bases from V and 6 bases from J; junction bases left unmatched: 10. The CDR3 spans 14 residues. CDR3 nucleotide sequence: TGTGCCAGCAGCAATCCCCAGGGGGTGAAGACCCAGTACTTC. Translated: CASSNPQGVKTQYF.

V gene TRBV3-1 (or the pseudogene TRBV3-2) combines with J gene TRBJ2-1; D unclear. V lost 1 base and J lost 7, with 11 bases in between. The germline V gene encodes CDR1 LGHDT and CDR2 YNNKEL (reference sequence). This CDR3 is built from 14 residues. The CDR3 protein is CASSQGLAPNEQFF. For the CDR3, the DNA is TGTGCCAGCAGCCAAGGACTGGCGCCAAATGAGCAGTTCTTC.

CDR3 coding DNA: TGTGCCAGCAGCTTAGTTACGGGTTTTTCGGGTGAGCAGTTCTTC. This translates into CASSLVTGFSGEQFF. The V call is TRBV11-2, the J call TRBJ2-1; no clear D. V was pared by 1 base and J by 9 bases, with 16 bases between. Germline assignment: CDR1 SGHAT and CDR2 FQNNGV. The CDR3 totals 15 residues.

The V call is TRBV4-1, the J call TRBJ2-3; D remains ambiguous. The germline V gene encodes CDR1 MGHRA and CDR2 YSYEKL. Trimming stripped 4 bases from V and 0 bases from J, with 8 bases between. The CDR3 has 14 residues. This chain's CDR3 is CASSPADSTDTQYF. For the CDR3, the DNA is TGCGCCAGCAGCCCGGCGGATAGCACAGATACGCAGTATTTT.

The V call is TRBV2, the J call TRBJ1-6; D may be TRBD1 (6 bases). This CDR3 is 15 amino acids long. Germline loops: CDR1 SNHLY, CDR2 FYNNEI. Trimming shortened V by 1 base and J by 9 bases, and 13 bases separated the two germline ends. The CDR3 nucleotides read TGTGCCAGCAGTGAAGAGGACAGTTCGGGTTCACCCCTCCACTTT. This translates into CASSEEDSSGSPLHF.

DNA of the CDR3: TGTGCCAGCAAAAGACTGGGGACAGGGAATGAAAAACTGTTTTTT. This codes for CASKRLGTGNEKLFF. The rearrangement joins TRBV6-5 to TRBJ1-4; TRBD1 aligns across 9 bases. Germline assignment: CDR1 MNHEY and CDR2 SVGAGI. The length of the CDR3 is 15 residues. The junction had 8 bases not matched to a gene; V was cut back by 7 bases and J by 5 bases.

The chain employs TRBV7-9 and TRBJ1-4; D gene uncertain. Per germline, CDR1 SEHNR and CDR2 FQNEAQ (reference sequence). The length of the CDR3 is 15 residues. V dropped 2 bases and J dropped 7 bases, with 14 bases sitting between them. The CDR3: CASSLNEGRTEKLFF. CDR3 sequence (DNA): TGTGCCAGCAGCTTAAATGAGGGTCGAACTGAAAAACTGTTTTTT.

The V call is TRBV4-1, the J call TRBJ1-5; D gene unclear. This CDR3 is built from 15 residues. V lost 2 bases and J lost 2, with 10 bases in between. Germline CDR1 MGHRA, CDR2 YSYEKL. CDR3 sequence: CASSQIQEGNQPQHF. As DNA, the CDR3 is TGCGCCAGCAGCCAAATCCAGGAGGGCAATCAGCCCCAGCATTTT.

This sequence joins TRBV7-2 and TRBJ2-3, with 8 positions matching TRBD2. Germline V CDR1 and CDR2: SGHTA, FQGNSA. J lost 6 bases, V lost 5 bases, and 13 bases had no gene match. The length of the CDR3 is 16 residues. CDR3 DNA sequence: TGTGCCAGCAGCCCCCAAAGCGGGAGTGGGGGTGATACGCAGTATTTT. This codes for CASSPQSGSGGDTQYF.

CDR3 region: CASTIPGRGTEAFF. The DNA of the CDR3 is TGTGCCAGCACCATCCCAGGCAGGGGCACTGAAGCTTTCTTT. The chain uses TRBV7-2 and TRBJ1-1; tentatively, D is TRBD1 (6 bases). CDR1 is SGHTA and CDR2 is FQGNSA in the germline V gene. With 7 bases removed from V and 4 bases from J, the gap between germline ends came to 16 bases. CDR3 length equals 14 residues.

J is TRBJ2-7 and V is TRBV4-1, with no clear D. The germline V gene has CDR1 MGHRA and CDR2 YSYEKL. The CDR3 covers 16 residues. Trimming took off 0 bases at V and 4 bases at J, with 16 bases between the two ends. CDR3 loop: CASSQDLYTPNYEQYF. Here the CDR3 DNA reads TGCGCCAGCAGCCAAGATTTGTACACACCGAATTACGAGCAGTACTTC.

CDR3 sequence (DNA): TGTGCCAGAAGCTTGAGTCAGATACCTAGCAATCAGCCCCAGCATTTT. Translation: CARSLSQIPSNQPQHF. The chain links TRBV5-3 to TRBJ1-5; D remains unclear. Being an ORF, TRBV5-3 has a function that is uncertain. Trimming pared 1 base from V and 0 bases from J, leaving 11 bases between. This CDR3 spans 16 amino acids.

The V call is TRBV11-2, the J call TRBJ2-1; the match to TRBD1 covers 7 bases. The CDR3 length is 15 residues. Losses at the gene ends were 5 bases for V and 3 bases for J; bases not matched to a gene: 7. Germline V gene data show CDR1 as SGHAT and CDR2 as FQNNGV. The CDR3 sequence is CASSLGQADYNEQFF. DNA of the CDR3: TGTGCCAGCAGCCTTGGACAGGCCGACTACAATGAGCAGTTCTTC.

The rearrangement joins TRBV6-4 to TRBJ1-1; perhaps TRBD1 as D (5 bases). The CDR3 spans 14 residues. CDR1 MRHNA and CDR2 SNTAGT come from the germline V gene. Trimming took off 5 bases at V and 1 base at J, with 11 bases between the two ends. Here the CDR3 DNA reads TGTGCCAGCAGTCGGGACTGGAAGAACACTGAAGCTTTCTTT. Amino acid sequence: CASSRDWKNTEAFF.

The chain joins TRBV15 to TRBJ2-1, with 11 bases lining up with TRBD2. There are 19 residues in the CDR3. V lost 0 bases and J lost 4; bases outside the gene matches: 11. From germline, CDR1 is LNHNV and CDR2 YYDKDF (reference sequence). CDR3 region: CATSRDKTSGIGQYNEQFF. The DNA of the CDR3 is TGTGCCACCAGCAGAGATAAGACTAGCGGGATAGGTCAGTACAATGAGCAGTTCTTC. The complete variable domain, with remaining parts taken from reference TRBV15 and TRBJ2-1, reads DAMVIQNPRYQVTQFGKPVTLSCSQTLNHNVMYWYQQKSSQAPKLLFHYYDKDFNNEADTPDNFQSRRPNTSFCFLDIRSPGLGDTAMYLCATSRDKTSGIGQYNEQFFGPGTRLTVL.

J is TRBJ2-1 and V is TRBV11-2, with 8 bases fitting TRBD2. This CDR3 is built from 17 residues. Germline CDR1 SGHAT, CDR2 FQNNGV. The J segment lost 0 bases and the V segment lost 10 bases, leaving 14 bases of the junction unmatched. The CDR3 region is CATRLGRGTSSYNEQFF. In nucleotides, the CDR3 is TGTGCCACCAGGCTGGGGCGAGGGACTAGCTCCTACAATGAGCAGTTCTTC.

The chain combines TRBV5-1 with TRBJ2-1, with 7 bases aligning to TRBD2. CDR1 is SGHRS, CDR2 YFSETQ, per germline. CDR3 length: 15 amino acids. After removal of 0 bases from V and 6 bases from J, the junction contained 6 bases not matched to a gene. The CDR3 is CASSLVGGTFNEQFF. Written as DNA, the CDR3 is TGCGCCAGCAGCTTGGTGGGGGGGACGTTCAATGAGCAGTTCTTC.

This chain connects TRBV19 to TRBJ1-1; D ambiguous. From germline, CDR1 is LNHDA and CDR2 SQIVND (reference sequence). Trimming took 3 bases from V and 1 from J, leaving 9 bases between them. The CDR3 is made up of 14 amino acids. The CDR3 DNA is TGTGCCAGTAGTATGGGCCCGACGAACACTGAAGCTTTCTTT. Translating gives CASSMGPTNTEAFF.